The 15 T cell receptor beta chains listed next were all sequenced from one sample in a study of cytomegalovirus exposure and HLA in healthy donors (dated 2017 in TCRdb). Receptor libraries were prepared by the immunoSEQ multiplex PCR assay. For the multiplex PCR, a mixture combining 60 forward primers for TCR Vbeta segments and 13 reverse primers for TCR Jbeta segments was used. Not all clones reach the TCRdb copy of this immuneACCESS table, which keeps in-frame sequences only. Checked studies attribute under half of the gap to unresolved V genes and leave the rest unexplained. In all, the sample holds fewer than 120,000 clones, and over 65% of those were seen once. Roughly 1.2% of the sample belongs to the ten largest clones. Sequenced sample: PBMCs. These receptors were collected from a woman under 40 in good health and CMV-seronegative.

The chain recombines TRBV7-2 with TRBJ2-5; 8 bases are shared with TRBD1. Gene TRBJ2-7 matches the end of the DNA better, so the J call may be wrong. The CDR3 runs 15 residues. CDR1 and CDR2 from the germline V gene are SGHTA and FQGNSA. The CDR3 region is CASSLARGPLAEQYF. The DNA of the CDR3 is TGTGCCAGCAGCTTAGCCAGGGGGCCTCTCGCCGAGCAGTACTTC.

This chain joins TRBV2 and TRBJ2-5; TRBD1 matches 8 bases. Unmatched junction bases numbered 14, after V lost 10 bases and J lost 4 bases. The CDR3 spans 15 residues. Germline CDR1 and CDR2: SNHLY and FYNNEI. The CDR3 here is CAIPRGRSTIETQYF. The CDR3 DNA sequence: TGTGCCATCCCCAGGGGGCGGTCGACAATAGAGACCCAGTACTTC.

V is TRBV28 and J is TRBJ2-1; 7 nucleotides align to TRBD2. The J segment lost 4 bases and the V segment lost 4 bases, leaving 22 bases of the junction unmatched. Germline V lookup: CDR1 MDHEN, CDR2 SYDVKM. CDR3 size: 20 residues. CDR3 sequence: CASSWNSLGDGSGPYNEQFF. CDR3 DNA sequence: TGTGCCAGCAGTTGGAATTCTCTAGGGGACGGTAGCGGGCCGTACAATGAGCAGTTCTTC.

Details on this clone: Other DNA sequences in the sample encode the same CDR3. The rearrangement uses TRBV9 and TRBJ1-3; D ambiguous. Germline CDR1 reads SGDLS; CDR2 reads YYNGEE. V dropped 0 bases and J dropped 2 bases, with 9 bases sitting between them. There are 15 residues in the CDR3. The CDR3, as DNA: TGTGCCAGCAGCGTAGACCCGGGAACTGGAAACACCATATATTTT. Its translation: CASSVDPGTGNTIYF.

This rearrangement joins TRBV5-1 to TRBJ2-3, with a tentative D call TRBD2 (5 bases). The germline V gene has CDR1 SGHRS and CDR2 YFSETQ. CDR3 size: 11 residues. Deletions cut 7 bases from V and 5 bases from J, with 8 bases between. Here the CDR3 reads CASEEEDTQYF. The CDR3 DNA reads TGCGCCAGCGAGGAGGAAGATACGCAGTATTTT.

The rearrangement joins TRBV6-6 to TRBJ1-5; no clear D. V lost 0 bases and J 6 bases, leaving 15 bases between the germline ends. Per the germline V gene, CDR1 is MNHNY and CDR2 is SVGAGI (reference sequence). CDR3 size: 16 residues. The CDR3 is CASSYSRSLGGQPQHF. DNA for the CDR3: TGTGCCAGCAGTTACTCGAGGAGCCTCGGCGGTCAGCCCCAGCATTTT.

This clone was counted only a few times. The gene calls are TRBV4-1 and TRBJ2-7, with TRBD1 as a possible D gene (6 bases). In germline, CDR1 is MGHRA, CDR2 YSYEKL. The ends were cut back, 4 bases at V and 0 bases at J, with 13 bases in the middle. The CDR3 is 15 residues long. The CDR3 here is CASSRTGTSSYEQYF. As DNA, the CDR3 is TGCGCCAGCAGCCGGACCGGGACATCCTCCTACGAGCAGTACTTC.

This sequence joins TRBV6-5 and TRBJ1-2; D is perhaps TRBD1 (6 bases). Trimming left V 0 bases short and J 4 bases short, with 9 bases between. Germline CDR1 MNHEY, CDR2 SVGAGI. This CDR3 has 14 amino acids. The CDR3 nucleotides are TGTGCCAGCAGTTACTCGACAGGAGGCTATGGCTACACCTTC. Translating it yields CASSYSTGGYGYTF.

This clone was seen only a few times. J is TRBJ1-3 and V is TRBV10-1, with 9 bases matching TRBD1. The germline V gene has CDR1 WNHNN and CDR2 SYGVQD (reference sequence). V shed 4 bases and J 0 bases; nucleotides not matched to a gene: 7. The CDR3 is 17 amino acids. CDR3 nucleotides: TGCGCCAGCAGTGCGTACAGGGGGCGATTCTCTGGAAACACCATATATTTT. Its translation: CASSAYRGRFSGNTIYF.

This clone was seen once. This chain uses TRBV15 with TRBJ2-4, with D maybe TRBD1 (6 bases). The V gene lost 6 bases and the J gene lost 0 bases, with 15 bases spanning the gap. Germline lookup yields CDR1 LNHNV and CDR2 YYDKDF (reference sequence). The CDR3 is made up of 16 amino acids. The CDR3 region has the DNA TGTGCCACCAGTAGGGAGACAGGATTAGCCAAAAACATTCAGTACTTC. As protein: CATSRETGLAKNIQYF.

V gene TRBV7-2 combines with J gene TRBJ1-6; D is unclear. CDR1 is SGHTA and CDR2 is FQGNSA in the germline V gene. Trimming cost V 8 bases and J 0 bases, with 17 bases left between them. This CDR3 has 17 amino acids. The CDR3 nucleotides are TGTGCCAGCGCGTCGAAAGTTGGGAGCTCCTATAATTCACCCCTCCACTTT. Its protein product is CASASKVGSSYNSPLHF.

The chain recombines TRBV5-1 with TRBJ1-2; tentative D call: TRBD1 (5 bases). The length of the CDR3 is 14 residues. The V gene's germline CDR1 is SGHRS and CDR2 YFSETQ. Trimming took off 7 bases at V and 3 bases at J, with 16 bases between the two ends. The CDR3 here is CASASPGTDYGYTF. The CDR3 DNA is TGCGCCAGCGCCTCGCCGGGGACTGACTATGGCTACACCTTC.

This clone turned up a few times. CDR3 loop: CATGTPGLETQYF. In nucleotides, the CDR3 is TGTGCCACCGGGACCCCGGGACTAGAGACCCAGTACTTC. V is TRBV10-3 and J is TRBJ2-5; tentatively, D is TRBD2 (6 bases). V gave up 10 bases and J gave up 4 bases, with 16 bases separating them. The CDR3 consists of 13 residues. Germline values: CDR1 ENHRY, CDR2 SYGVKD.

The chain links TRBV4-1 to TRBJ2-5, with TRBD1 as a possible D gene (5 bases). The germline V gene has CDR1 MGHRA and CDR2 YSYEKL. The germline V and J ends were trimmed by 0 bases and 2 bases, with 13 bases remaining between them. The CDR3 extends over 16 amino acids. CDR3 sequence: CASSQEEVGAQETQYF. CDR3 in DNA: TGCGCCAGCAGCCAAGAAGAGGTAGGGGCACAAGAGACCCAGTACTTC.

For the CDR3, the DNA is TGTGCCAGCAGCTCCGGGACTAGCGCCCCCCGTAGCACCGGGGAGCTGTTTTTT. Translation: CASSSGTSAPRSTGELFF. The chain links TRBV7-2 to TRBJ2-2; 10 bases map to TRBD2. Germline-derived CDR1 and CDR2 are SGHTA and FQGNSA. The ends lost 4 bases at V and 4 bases at J; junction bases unmatched: 12. The CDR3 extends over 18 amino acids.